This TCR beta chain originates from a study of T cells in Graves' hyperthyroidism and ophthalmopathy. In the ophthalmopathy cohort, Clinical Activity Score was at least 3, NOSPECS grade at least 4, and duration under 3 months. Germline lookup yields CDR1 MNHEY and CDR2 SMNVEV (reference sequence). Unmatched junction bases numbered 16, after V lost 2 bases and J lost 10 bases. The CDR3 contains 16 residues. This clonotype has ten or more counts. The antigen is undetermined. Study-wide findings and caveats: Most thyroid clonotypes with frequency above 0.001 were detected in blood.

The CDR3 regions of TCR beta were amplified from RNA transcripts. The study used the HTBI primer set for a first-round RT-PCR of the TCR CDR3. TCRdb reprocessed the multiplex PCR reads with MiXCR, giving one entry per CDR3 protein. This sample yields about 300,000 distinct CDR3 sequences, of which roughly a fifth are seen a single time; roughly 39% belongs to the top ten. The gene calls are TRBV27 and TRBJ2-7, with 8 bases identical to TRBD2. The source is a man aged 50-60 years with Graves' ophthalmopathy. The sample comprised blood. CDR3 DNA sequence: TGTGCCAGCAGTTTAGGGACCGGGACTAGGGCCGTTCGACAGTACTTC. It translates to CASSLGTGTRAVRQYF.